Following are 28 T cell receptor beta chains from one sample sequenced in a study of human T cells and chemical hapten exposure. Time point indicated: pre-sensitization, week 0. Treatment noted: therapeutic diphenylcyclopropenone sensitization with weekly scalp DPC. A single record per CDR3 protein comes from TCRdb applying MiXCR to the RACE reads. The data hold some 84,000 distinct CDR3 sequences, with over 6.5% observed a single time. The specimen was whole blood, collected in connection with sensitization to the hapten diphenylcyclopropenone (DPC). The receptor set was obtained from a man in his forties with alopecia areata. Some clones in this sample may be carry-over from other donors' samples.

The V and J genes are TRBV19 and TRBJ2-1; 10 positions match TRBD2. The CDR3 extends over 18 amino acids. Trimming cost V 3 bases and J 0 bases; bases outside gene matches: 8. Germline values: CDR1 LNHDA, CDR2 SQIVND (reference sequence). The CDR3: CASSIRTSGLSSYNEQFF. In nucleotides, the CDR3 is TGTGCCAGTAGTATTAGGACTAGCGGTTTAAGCTCCTACAATGAGCAGTTCTTC.

This clonotype was seen at least ten times. The chain employs TRBV20-1 and TRBJ1-2, with TRBD1 as a possible D gene (5 bases). In germline, CDR1 is DFQATT, CDR2 SNEGSKA (reference sequence). The V gene lost 5 bases and the J gene lost 6 bases, with 19 bases spanning the gap. The CDR3 contains 14 residues. As DNA, the CDR3 is TGCAGTGCTTTCCCCCAGGTCGGGGCTAATGGCTACACCTTC. This gives the protein CSAFPQVGANGYTF.

The chain links TRBV6-2 or TRBV6-3 to TRBJ2-1; possible D gene TRBD2, 7 bases. The germline V gene has CDR1 MNHEY and CDR2 SVGEGT. This CDR3 spans 19 amino acids. Trimming shortened V by 6 bases and J by 7 bases, and 31 bases separated the two germline ends. This CDR3 reads CASSHSFERGRALLNEQFF. The CDR3 DNA is TGTGCCAGCAGCCACAGCTTCGAGAGGGGGAGGGCCCTGTTGAATGAGCAGTTCTTC.

The rearrangement links TRBV7-9 to TRBJ2-1; possible D gene TRBD2, 5 bases. CDR1 is SEHNR, CDR2 FQNEAQ, per germline (reference sequence). The length of the CDR3 is 15 residues. The V and J ends lost 5 bases and 1 base respectively, with 12 bases between them. The CDR3 DNA sequence: TGTGCCAGCAGCATTAGAGGGTTGTCCTACAATGAGCAGTTCTTC. This sequence encodes CASSIRGLSYNEQFF.

The table lists this clonotype with many counts. The chain has TRBV20-1 and TRBJ1-5, with D tentatively TRBD1 (6 bases). V gave up 5 bases and J gave up 1 base, with 12 bases separating them. Germline loops: CDR1 DFQATT, CDR2 SNEGSKA (reference sequence). The CDR3 spans 14 residues. The CDR3 nucleotides are TGCAGTGCTGGGACGGGGGCGAGCAATCAGCCCCAGCATTTT. Amino acids: CSAGTGASNQPQHF.

The V gene is TRBV29-1, the J gene TRBJ1-5; 7 nucleotides align to TRBD1. V shed 7 bases, J shed 0 bases, and the junction held 9 bases outside the gene matches. Germline CDR1 and CDR2: SQVTM and ANQGSEA. This CDR3 spans 15 amino acids. The CDR3 DNA reads TGCAGCGCCGTAATCCGGGACAGTAGCAATCAGCCCCAGCATTTT. Protein sequence: CSAVIRDSSNQPQHF.

The genes are TRBV12-3 or TRBV12-4 and TRBJ2-2; D tentatively fits TRBD1 or TRBD2 (5 bases each). V lost 10 bases and J lost 5, with 20 bases in between. This CDR3 comprises 15 residues. Written as DNA, the CDR3 is TGTGCCACCACTCCAACAGGAGGAAGAACCGGGGAGCTGTTTTTT. It encodes CATTPTGGRTGELFF.

The rearrangement links TRBV7-3 to TRBJ2-7, with 7 bases lining up with TRBD1. With V trimmed by 2 bases and J by 4 bases, 2 bases remained unmatched. CDR1 SGHTA and CDR2 FQGTGA come from the germline V gene. The CDR3 runs 13 residues. CDR3 nucleotide sequence: TGTGCCAGCAGCTTATCACAGGGGTACGAGCAGTACTTC. Its translation: CASSLSQGYEQYF.

This clonotype was picked up many times. The chain uses TRBV7-9 and TRBJ1-1; D possibly corresponds to TRBD1 (5 bases). Germline V lookup: CDR1 SEHNR, CDR2 FQNEAQ (reference sequence). V was trimmed by 3 bases and J by 0 bases, leaving 14 bases between them. This CDR3 is 16 amino acids long. CDR3 region: CASSFRQIIMNTEAFF. The CDR3 DNA reads as TGTGCCAGCAGCTTCCGACAGATCATCATGAACACTGAAGCTTTCTTT.

About this clonotype itself: A much larger clone differs by one base, so this may be a read error. The chain has TRBV29-1 and TRBJ2-3; the D is unclear. This CDR3 spans 10 amino acids. The V gene's germline CDR1 is SQVTM and CDR2 ANQGSEA. V shed 3 bases and J shed 8 bases, with 6 bases lying between them. The CDR3 loop reads CSVEKGTQYF. CDR3 in DNA: TGCAGCGTTGAGAAGGGTACGCAGTATTTT.

This clonotype was recorded a few times. V and J are TRBV29-1 and TRBJ1-6, with TRBD1 as a possible D gene (5 bases). From germline, CDR1 is SQVTM and CDR2 ANQGSEA. V was shortened by 3 bases and J by 9 bases, with 12 bases between the two germline ends. This CDR3 is 13 amino acids long. The CDR3, as DNA: TGCAGCGTTGAGAGGAATAGGGGTTCACCCCTCCACTTT. Translation: CSVERNRGSPLHF.

The chain combines TRBV7-9 with TRBJ1-4; D remains unclear. The ends were cut back, 0 bases at V and 3 bases at J, with 8 bases in the middle. CDR1 SEHNR and CDR2 FQNEAQ come from the germline V gene (reference sequence). The CDR3 is 15 residues long. The CDR3 DNA reads as TGTGCCAGCAGCTTAGCCGAGTGGGCTAATGAAAAACTGTTTTTT. It translates to CASSLAEWANEKLFF.

This clonotype was detected only a few times. The gene calls are TRBV10-3 and TRBJ2-5; the D is unclear. Trimming removed 11 bases from V and 2 bases from J, with 12 bases in between. The CDR3 consists of 12 residues. CDR1 is ENHRY, CDR2 SYGVKD, per germline. The CDR3 is CAVGQAQETQYF. In DNA form, the CDR3 reads TGTGCCGTGGGCCAGGCACAAGAGACCCAGTACTTC.

This clonotype showed up many times. V and J are TRBV6-1 and TRBJ1-5, with D tentatively TRBD1 (6 bases). V lost 6 bases, J lost 3 bases, and 15 bases lay in between. The CDR3 contains 15 residues. Germline loops: CDR1 MNHNS, CDR2 SASEGT. The CDR3: CASRSGGGSNQPQHF. The CDR3 DNA is TGTGCCAGCAGGTCCGGGGGCGGATCCAATCAGCCCCAGCATTTT.

On this clonotype: A read error is possible here, since a much larger clone lies one base away. V is TRBV5-1 and J is TRBJ1-6; TRBD1 matches 7 bases. Per the germline V gene, CDR1 is SGHRS and CDR2 is YFSETQ. The CDR3 is 15 residues long. The V and J ends lost 4 bases and 8 bases, in that order; junction bases with no gene match: 9. The CDR3 nucleotides read TGCGCCAGCAGCGTGGGGACAGCCAACCATTCACCCCTCCACTTT. It is translated as CASSVGTANHSPLHF.

V gene TRBV6-5 combines with J gene TRBJ2-7, with TRBD2 matching over 12 bases. CDR1 is MNHEY and CDR2 is SVGAGI in the germline V gene. The CDR3 spans 15 residues. Germline trimming cut 8 bases from V and 5 bases from J; bases unmatched to any gene: 10. DNA of the CDR3: TGTGCCAGCCTACTCGGACTAGCGGGACGGAACGAGCAGTACGTC. Its protein product is CASLLGLAGRNEQYV.

The V gene is TRBV28, the J gene TRBJ1-5; D is undetermined. The CDR3 covers 13 residues. Deletions cut 5 bases from V and 5 bases from J, with 10 bases between. Germline V gives CDR1 MDHEN, CDR2 SYDVKM. CDR3 sequence (DNA): TGTGCCAGCAGTCGTGGAGGGCATCAGCCCCAGCATTTT. It is translated as CASSRGGHQPQHF.

This rearrangement joins TRBV6-2 or TRBV6-3 to TRBJ2-5, with a weak D call TRBD2 (7 bases). Germline CDR1 reads MNHEY; CDR2 reads SVGEGT. This CDR3 has 14 residues. Trimming shortened V by 5 bases and J by 5 bases, and 15 bases separated the two germline ends. The CDR3 sequence is CASSPEGGDETQYF. The CDR3 coding sequence is TGTGCCAGCAGTCCCGAGGGGGGGGATGAGACCCAGTACTTC.

In this sample, this clonotype turned up many times. V and J are TRBV20-1 and TRBJ1-4; TRBD1 matches 8 bases. Unmatched junction bases numbered 6, after V lost 6 bases and J lost 3 bases. This CDR3 region has 14 residues. Germline V gives CDR1 DFQATT, CDR2 SNEGSKA (reference sequence). This CDR3 reads CSASTGGANEKLFF. CDR3 nucleotide sequence: TGCAGTGCATCAACAGGGGGGGCTAATGAAAAACTGTTTTTT.

The rearrangement joins TRBV20-1 to TRBJ1-1, with 7 bases aligning to TRBD1. Trimming cost V 6 bases and J 0 bases; bases outside gene matches: 10. CDR3 length: 15 residues. The germline V gene encodes CDR1 DFQATT and CDR2 SNEGSKA (reference sequence). Written as DNA, the CDR3 is TGCAGTGCCCCAGGGGGGGAGGGGTTGAACACTGAAGCTTTCTTT. This gives the protein CSAPGGEGLNTEAFF.

Ten or more counts support this clonotype. The J gene is TRBJ1-2, the V gene TRBV6-2 or TRBV6-3; no definite D call. Germline V gene sequence: CDR1 MNHEY, CDR2 SVGEGT. The CDR3 length is 14 residues. V lost 2 bases, J lost 4 bases, and 11 bases lay in between. CDR3 sequence reads: CASSYGGLSYGYTF. The CDR3 nucleotides are TGTGCCAGCAGTTACGGCGGGCTCAGCTATGGCTACACCTTC.

In this sample, this clonotype turned up many times. The gene calls are TRBV27 and TRBJ2-7; D is possibly TRBD1 or TRBD2 (5 bases each). V was shortened by 5 bases and J by 0 bases, with 11 bases between the two germline ends. The CDR3 runs to 14 residues. CDR1 and CDR2 (germline): MNHEY, SMNVEV (reference sequence). CDR3 residues: CASSRDLISYEQYF. The DNA of the CDR3 is TGTGCCAGCAGTCGGGACCTCATCTCCTACGAGCAGTACTTC.

This clonotype was detected only a few times. The chain uses TRBV6-2 or TRBV6-3 and TRBJ2-7; 8 nucleotides match TRBD1. The germline gives CDR1 MNHEY, CDR2 SVGEGT. With V trimmed by 10 bases and J by 5 bases, 16 bases remained unmatched. The CDR3 runs 15 residues. CDR3 loop: CATEYRGALFHEQYV. CDR3 nucleotides: TGTGCCACCGAATACAGGGGGGCCCTTTTCCACGAGCAGTACGTC.

A few counts support this clonotype. The rearrangement uses TRBV19 and TRBJ2-1; 9 nucleotides match TRBD2. The V gene end was trimmed by 5 bases and the J gene end by 2 bases; junction bases not matched to a gene: 1. The germline V gene encodes CDR1 LNHDA and CDR2 SQIVND (reference sequence). The CDR3 runs to 14 residues. In DNA, the CDR3 is TGTGCCAGTAGTCGGACTAGCGCCTACAATGAGCAGTTCTTC. Translating it yields CASSRTSAYNEQFF.

This clonotype was seen ten or more times. This chain links TRBV18 with TRBJ1-6; D is uncertain. The germline V gene encodes CDR1 KGHSH and CDR2 LQKENI. Trimming pared 1 base from V and 14 bases from J, leaving 12 bases between. This CDR3 is 13 amino acids long. DNA for the CDR3: TGTGCCAGCTCACCACGGGAGGAGGCGTCCCTCCACTTT. Its protein product is CASSPREEASLHF.

In this sample, this clonotype turned up a few times. This chain joins TRBV20-1 and TRBJ1-1, with TRBD1 matching over 10 bases. Germline V gene sequence: CDR1 DFQATT, CDR2 SNEGSKA (reference sequence). V lost 2 bases to trimming and J lost 1 base; unmatched junction nucleotides: 10. This CDR3 region has 17 residues. CDR3 sequence reads: CSARRTLDRGRNTEAFF. CDR3 coding DNA: TGCAGTGCTAGACGAACCCTCGACAGGGGGCGGAACACTGAAGCTTTCTTT.

The table lists this clonotype with a few counts. This chain links TRBV7-2 with TRBJ2-3, with TRBD2 identical over 7 bases. The V and J ends lost 0 bases and 1 base, in that order; junction bases with no gene match: 1. In germline, CDR1 is SGHTA, CDR2 FQGNSA. The CDR3 sequence is 15 residues long. The CDR3 region has the DNA TGTGCCAGCAGCTTAGCCGCGGGAGGCACAGATACGCAGTATTTT. Encoded protein: CASSLAAGGTDTQYF.

The sample holds a few counts of this clonotype. J is TRBJ2-3 and V is TRBV7-3, with D possibly called TRBD1 or TRBD2 (5 bases each). The V and J ends lost 2 bases and 2 bases respectively, with 14 bases between them. Germline loops: CDR1 SGHTA, CDR2 FQGTGA. This CDR3 has 16 amino acids. CDR3: CASSLGQRGVTDTQYF. The CDR3 bases are TGTGCCAGCAGCTTAGGGCAACGGGGCGTCACAGATACGCAGTATTTT.